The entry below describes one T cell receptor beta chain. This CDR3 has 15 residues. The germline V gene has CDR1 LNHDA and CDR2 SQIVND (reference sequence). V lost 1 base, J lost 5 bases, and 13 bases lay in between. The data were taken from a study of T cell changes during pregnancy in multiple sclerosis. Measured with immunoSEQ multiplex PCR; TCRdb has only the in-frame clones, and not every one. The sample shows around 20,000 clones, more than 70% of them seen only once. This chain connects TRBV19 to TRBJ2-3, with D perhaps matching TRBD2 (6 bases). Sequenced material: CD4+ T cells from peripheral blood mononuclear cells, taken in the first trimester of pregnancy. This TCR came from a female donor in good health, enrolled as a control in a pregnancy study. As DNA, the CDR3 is TGTGCCAGTAGTATAGCGGGGGAGAGGAAAGATACGCAGTATTTT. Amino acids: CASSIAGERKDTQYF.